This TCR beta chain was found in a study of blood T cells in healthy people across ages. Study as a whole: Template switching retrieved approximately one barcoded beta molecule for each two T cells.

PCR was performed a second time for roughly 7 to 11 cycles using a sample-barcoded 5' primer and a J-beta primer mix. TCRdb fed the 5' RACE reads into MiXCR, producing one record per CDR3 protein. The table includes roughly 1,300,000 distinct CDR3 sequences, 55% to 75% detected once. Note on this clonotype: Its specificity is not known.

Study outcomes and limitations: The lack of PBMC sorting stopped any conclusive naive versus antigen-experienced comparison.

Sequencing used blood. The sequence was obtained from a man younger than 30 in good health.

The CDR3 DNA is TGTGCCAGCAGCTACAACAAGGGCGCCACTAGAAGTCCCTATGAGCAGTTCTTC. This sequence encodes CASSYNKGATRSPYEQFF. The gene calls are TRBV11-2 and TRBJ2-1, with D possibly TRBD2 on 5 matching bases. Germline V gene lookup returns CDR1 SGHAT and CDR2 FQNNGV. Trimming removed 4 bases at V and 8 bases at J, with 27 bases between. This CDR3 contains 18 residues.